The clone carrying this T cell receptor (beta chain) was seen only once. Its antigen is not known. Newly diagnosed hyperthyroidism, duration under 2 months, in patients aged 18 to 65. Together with thyroid ultrasound, orbital computed tomography, serum thyroxine and TRAb, clinical symptoms were used for diagnoses. This record belongs to a study of T cells in Graves' hyperthyroidism and ophthalmopathy. With 1 base clipped from V and 4 bases from J, the junction kept 1 base outside the gene matches. The CDR3 spans 16 residues. CDR1 and CDR2 from the germline V gene are LNHNV and YYDKDF (reference sequence). General study results and limits: Patients with ophthalmopathy were separated from those with stable hyperthyroidism by a 13 V-J model. Blood also held most thyroid clonotypes expanded beyond 0.001.

Authors of the study amplified TCR beta CDR3 regions from RNA transcripts. TCR CDR3 underwent first-round RT-PCR with the HTBI primer set. TCRdb processed the multiplex PCR reads anew with MiXCR; each CDR3 protein has one entry. The sample shows roughly 570,000 distinct CDR3 sequences, 46% of them seen only once. The chain has TRBV15 and TRBJ2-6; 10 bases map to TRBD1. This receptor was taken from a young woman with Graves' hyperthyroidism. Sequencing was carried out using peripheral blood or thyroid tissue (not recorded which). The CDR3 spells CATSRGQGAGANVLTF. The CDR3 region has the DNA TGTGCCACCAGCAGAGGACAGGGGGCGGGGGCCAACGTCCTGACTTTC.